These 24 T cell receptor beta chains originate from one sample sequenced in a study of a mutant IDH1 vaccine in newly diagnosed glioma. These TCRs' antigens remain unknown. Documented time point: week 5, during vaccination. Each vaccine dose was 300 ug of mutant IDH1 20-mer peptide, with topical imiquimod. Here immunoSEQ multiplex PCR was the method, and the copy in TCRdb shows in-frame clones only, minus some. The sample has about 51,000 clones, over 75% seen once; the top ten hold under 2%. The material was PBMCs, obtained from a glioma patient whose treatment included an IDH1 peptide vaccine. All receptors come from a woman in her thirties or forties with glioma.

The rearrangement uses TRBV11-2 and TRBJ1-3; D ambiguous. With 6 bases removed from V and 4 bases from J, the gap between germline ends came to 7 bases. The CDR3 contains 12 residues. CDR1 is SGHAT, CDR2 FQNNGV, per germline. DNA for the CDR3: TGTGCCAGCAGTACGCCGGGAAACACCATATATTTT. Its protein product is CASSTPGNTIYF.

The chain links TRBV7-9 to TRBJ1-2; 7 bases match TRBD1. V lost 4 bases, J lost 2 bases, and 1 base stayed unmatched. The CDR3 runs 13 residues. Germline assignment: CDR1 SEHNR and CDR2 FQNEAQ (reference sequence). The CDR3 nucleotides read TGTGCCAGCAGCTCGGGACAGAACTATGGCTACACCTTC. The encoded protein is CASSSGQNYGYTF. The whole variable domain, remainder taken from reference TRBV7-9 and TRBJ1-2, is DTGVSQNPRHKITKRGQNVTFRCDPISEHNRLYWYRQTLGQGPEFLTYFQNEAQLEKSRLLSDRFSAERPKGSFSTLEIQRTEQGDSAMYLCASSSGQNYGYTFGSGTRLTVV.

This clone turned up a few times. The chain uses TRBV7-2 and TRBJ1-1; the D gene is possibly TRBD1 (6 bases). The CDR3 runs to 16 residues. The V end was cut by 3 bases, the J end by 3 bases, with 17 bases between. Germline assignment: CDR1 SGHTA and CDR2 FQGNSA. The CDR3 loop reads CASSLAKDSRHTEAFF. As DNA, the CDR3 is TGTGCCAGCAGCTTGGCAAAGGACAGTAGGCACACTGAAGCTTTCTTT. The variable domain in full, with the rest retrieved from reference TRBV7-2 and TRBJ1-1, is GAGVSQSPSNKVTEKGKDVELRCDPISGHTALYWYRQSLGQGLEFLIYFQGNSAPDKSGLPSDRFSAERTGGSVSTLTIQRTQQEDSAVYLCASSLAKDSRHTEAFFGQGTRLTVV.

V gene TRBV2 combines with J gene TRBJ2-7; D gene ambiguous. The germline V gene has CDR1 SNHLY and CDR2 FYNNEI. V lost 6 bases to trimming and J lost 0 bases, with 9 bases between them. CDR3 length equals 13 residues. CDR3 loop: CASRWQPSYEQYF. The CDR3 DNA follows: TGTGCCAGCAGGTGGCAGCCCTCCTACGAGCAGTACTTC.

The chain joins TRBV5-6 to TRBJ1-5; D possibly corresponds to TRBD1 (6 bases). From germline, CDR1 is SGHDT and CDR2 YYEEEE. This CDR3 has 14 residues. V was clipped by 0 bases and J by 7 bases, with 11 bases between them. The CDR3 here is CASSLGQAKQPQHF. The CDR3 nucleotides read TGTGCCAGCAGCTTGGGACAGGCCAAACAGCCCCAGCATTTT.

This chain uses TRBV5-6 with TRBJ1-6; TRBD1 aligns across 9 bases. The junction had 6 bases not matched to a gene; V was cut back by 4 bases and J by 7 bases. CDR3 length: 15 residues. Germline V CDR1 and CDR2: SGHDT, YYEEEE. The CDR3 spells CASSRGTGTNSPLHF. DNA for the CDR3: TGTGCCAGCAGCCGTGGGACAGGGACAAATTCACCCCTCCACTTT.

This clone is a singleton in its sample. This chain uses TRBV27 with TRBJ1-4; possible D gene TRBD1, 5 bases. Germline V gene lookup returns CDR1 MNHEY and CDR2 SMNVEV (reference sequence). The V and J ends lost 5 bases and 0 bases respectively, with 13 bases between them. The length of the CDR3 is 16 residues. This CDR3 reads CASSDSFTATNEKLFF. The CDR3 DNA sequence: TGTGCCAGCAGTGACAGCTTCACCGCAACTAATGAAAAACTGTTTTTT.

This chain connects TRBV7-6 to TRBJ1-2; D perhaps matches TRBD1 (5 bases). The CDR3 spans 14 residues. V lost 10 bases to trimming and J lost 8 bases, with 23 bases between them. CDR1 is SGHVS and CDR2 is FNYEAQ in the germline V gene. Here the CDR3 reads CATVSTGTGGGYTF. CDR3 in DNA: TGTGCCACCGTGAGCACCGGGACCGGGGGGGGCTACACCTTC.

V usage is TRBV9 and J usage is TRBJ2-2; 12 nucleotides align to TRBD2. Germline loops: CDR1 SGDLS, CDR2 YYNGEE. The CDR3 covers 16 residues. Germline trimming cut 4 bases from V and 4 bases from J; bases unmatched to any gene: 5. CDR3 in DNA: TGTGCCAGCAGCTCCCTAGCGGGGGGGCCCACCGGGGAGCTGTTTTTT. It is translated as CASSSLAGGPTGELFF.

The chain combines TRBV19 with TRBJ2-3, with D tentatively TRBD1 (6 bases). V gave up 1 base and J gave up 0 bases, with 11 bases separating them. This CDR3 spans 16 amino acids. CDR1 is LNHDA, CDR2 SQIVND, per germline (reference sequence). The CDR3 region is CASSIADSGSTDTQYF. CDR3 coding DNA: TGTGCCAGTAGTATAGCGGACAGTGGCAGCACAGATACGCAGTATTTT.

V gene TRBV10-2 combines with J gene TRBJ1-2; no reliable D call. V lost 0 bases to trimming and J lost 4 bases, with 18 bases between them. Germline V CDR1 and CDR2: WSHSY, SAAADI. This CDR3 has 17 amino acids. DNA for the CDR3: TGCGCCAGCAGTGAGTCGACTCTGGGATCCGCGCGCTATGGCTACACCTTC. Translating it yields CASSESTLGSARYGYTF.

This clone was counted a few times. V gene TRBV30 combines with J gene TRBJ1-1; no clear D gene. V was pared by 4 bases and J by 5 bases, with 11 bases between. Germline V lookup: CDR1 GTSNPN, CDR2 SVGIG (reference sequence). CDR3 length: 12 residues. The CDR3 sequence is CAWMTGWTEAFF. The CDR3 bases are TGTGCCTGGATGACGGGGTGGACTGAAGCTTTCTTT.

This rearrangement joins TRBV5-5 to TRBJ1-5; D possibly corresponds to TRBD1 (5 bases). CDR1 is SGHKS, CDR2 YYEKEE, per germline (reference sequence). CDR3 length equals 14 residues. The V end was cut by 6 bases, the J end by 4 bases, with 14 bases between. CDR3 residues: CASTDRGGNQPQHF. The CDR3 DNA follows: TGTGCCAGCACGGACCGGGGGGGAAATCAGCCCCAGCATTTT.

The chain uses TRBV7-3 and TRBJ2-6, with unresolved D. V lost 1 base and J 0 bases, leaving 4 bases between the germline ends. Per the germline V gene, CDR1 is SGHTA and CDR2 is FQGTGA. The CDR3 is made up of 15 amino acids. CDR3 amino acids: CASSLKVSGANVLTF. CDR3 nucleotides: TGTGCCAGCAGCTTAAAGGTCTCTGGGGCCAACGTCCTGACTTTC.

V is TRBV5-8 and J is TRBJ2-1; 7 bases align to TRBD1. The CDR3 extends over 15 amino acids. Unmatched junction bases numbered 10, after V lost 4 bases and J lost 6 bases. CDR1 is SGHTS and CDR2 is YDEGEE in the germline V gene. CDR3 DNA sequence: TGTGCCAGCAGCCGAACAGGGGTTGGAGGCAATGAGCAGTTCTTC. It encodes CASSRTGVGGNEQFF.

The chain employs TRBV2 and TRBJ2-2; unclear D gene. Between the trimmed V and J ends, which lost 8 bases and 6 bases, there was a span of 22 bases. This CDR3 contains 16 residues. The germline V gene encodes CDR1 SNHLY and CDR2 FYNNEI. The CDR3 coding sequence is TGTGCCAGCGGCCCCTCGACAAGGCTCGTGGCCGGGGAGCTGTTTTTT. It yields the protein CASGPSTRLVAGELFF.

The chain links TRBV6-1 to TRBJ1-2; D unclear. This CDR3 region has 13 residues. V shed 2 bases and J shed 1 base, with 5 bases lying between them. CDR1 and CDR2 (germline): MNHNS, SASEGT. CDR3 loop: CASSESVNYGYTF. In nucleotides, the CDR3 is TGTGCCAGCAGTGAATCGGTTAACTATGGCTACACCTTC.

V gene TRBV6-1 combines with J gene TRBJ2-5; weak D call: TRBD2 (6 bases). The CDR3 runs to 15 residues. V was shortened by 2 bases and J by 2 bases, with 12 bases between the two germline ends. Per the germline V gene, CDR1 is MNHNS and CDR2 is SASEGT. The CDR3 DNA reads as TGTGCCAGCAGTGAATTGGTCGGGAGTCAAGAGACCCAGTACTTC. This translates into CASSELVGSQETQYF.

The table lists this clone with a few counts. This chain connects TRBV6-6 to TRBJ2-2; perhaps TRBD1 as D (5 bases). This CDR3 has 14 residues. Per the germline V gene, CDR1 is MNHNY and CDR2 is SVGAGI (reference sequence). Trimming stripped 8 bases from V and 4 bases from J, with 14 bases between. The CDR3 is CASCSQGSTGELFF. The CDR3 nucleotides are TGTGCCAGCTGCTCCCAGGGCAGCACCGGGGAGCTGTTTTTT.

The chain couples TRBV9 to TRBJ1-3, with 12 bases aligning to TRBD1. The CDR3 has 17 residues. V was clipped by 4 bases and J by 2 bases; unmatched bases: 7. The germline V gene encodes CDR1 SGDLS and CDR2 YYNGEE. The chain's CDR3 is CASSPQGQGAPGNTIYF. CDR3 DNA: TGTGCCAGCAGCCCGCAGGGACAGGGGGCCCCTGGAAACACCATATATTTT.

This clone appeared a few times. The chain uses TRBV11-2 and TRBJ1-2; D call uncertain. The CDR3 runs to 15 residues. Germline CDR1 SGHAT, CDR2 FQNNGV. V was trimmed by 2 bases and J by 2 bases, leaving 12 bases between them. In DNA, the CDR3 is TGTGCCAGCAGCTTAAGATTCGGAGCCAACTATGGCTACACCTTC. This encodes CASSLRFGANYGYTF.

CDR3 DNA sequence: TGTGCCATCAGTGAGGTTTTCGGGCGGGCCTCCACAGATACGCAGTATTTT. This encodes CAISEVFGRASTDTQYF. The chain is built from TRBV10-3 and TRBJ2-3, with D perhaps TRBD2 (5 bases). This CDR3 region has 17 residues. The V end was cut by 2 bases, the J end by 2 bases, with 17 bases between. Germline V lookup: CDR1 ENHRY, CDR2 SYGVKD.

The genes are TRBV9 and TRBJ1-3, with D unresolved. From germline, CDR1 is SGDLS and CDR2 YYNGEE. Trimming stripped 0 bases from V and 3 bases from J, with 7 bases between. The CDR3 runs 14 residues. CDR3 bases: TGTGCCAGCAGCGTAGAGGCGGTTGGAAACACCATATATTTT. This translates into CASSVEAVGNTIYF.

The chain links TRBV18 to TRBJ2-7; TRBD2 might be the D (6 bases). The CDR3 contains 14 residues. Trimming took off 3 bases at V and 7 bases at J, with 16 bases between the two ends. Germline V gene sequence: CDR1 KGHSH, CDR2 LQKENI. Here the CDR3 DNA reads TGTGCCAGCTCACCCGGCGGGATCCCGGGAGAGCAGTACTTC. This translates into CASSPGGIPGEQYF.